These 26 T cell receptor beta chains originate from one sample sequenced in a study of T-cell reconstitution after alpha-beta-depleted transplantation in children. Unique molecular identifiers were incorporated into the prepared TCRbeta library. TCRdb fed the PCR reads into MiXCR, producing one record per CDR3 protein. The sample includes fewer than 700,000 distinct CDR3 sequences, roughly 23% of them seen just once. The input for sequencing was PBMCs, mostly from graft donor cells, taken 360 days after TCRalphabeta/CD19-depleted stem cell transplant. The receptors derive from a boy under two years old who had a stem cell transplant for acute myeloid leukemia, so the T cells may come from the graft donor.

This clonotype has at least ten counts. The chain links TRBV12-3 or TRBV12-4 to TRBJ2-5; D gene uncertain. CDR3 size: 13 residues. Trimming took off 7 bases at V and 5 bases at J, with 14 bases between the two ends. As DNA, the CDR3 is TGTGCCAGCACTGGTGGCGTGTGGGAGACCCAGTACTTC. Its translation: CASTGGVWETQYF.

The chain couples TRBV11-2 to TRBJ2-1, with D possibly matching TRBD2 (6 bases). The CDR3 has 18 residues. V lost 2 bases to trimming and J lost 1 base, with 18 bases between them. Germline V gene sequence: CDR1 SGHAT, CDR2 FQNNGV. CDR3 DNA sequence: TGTGCCAGCAGCTTATATATAGATGCGGGGCCTTCCTACAATGAGCAGTTCTTC. Its translation: CASSLYIDAGPSYNEQFF. Using reference TRBV11-2 and TRBJ2-1 for the parts outside the CDR3, the full variable domain is EAGVAQSPRYKIIEKRQSVAFWCNPISGHATLYWYQQILGQGPKLLIQFQNNGVVDDSQLPKDRFSAERLKGVDSTLKIQPAKLEDSAVYLCASSLYIDAGPSYNEQFFGPGTRLTVL.

This rearrangement joins TRBV20-1 to TRBJ1-2; TRBD1 is a possible D gene (6 bases). Germline V gene sequence: CDR1 DFQATT, CDR2 SNEGSKA (reference sequence). This CDR3 region has 13 residues. V was pared by 6 bases and J by 4 bases, with 15 bases between. In DNA form, the CDR3 reads TGCAGTGCCAAGAGGGACAACTTCTATGGCTACACCTTC. Translated, it gives CSAKRDNFYGYTF.

J is TRBJ2-7 and V is TRBV7-2; 12 nucleotides agree with TRBD2. The length of the CDR3 is 15 residues. V shed 6 bases, J shed 4 bases, and the junction held 7 bases outside the gene matches. Germline V gives CDR1 SGHTA, CDR2 FQGNSA. The CDR3 region has the DNA TGTGCCAGCAGTTTGACTAGCGGGGGTGATTACGAGCAGTACTTC. It specifies CASSLTSGGDYEQYF.

This clonotype showed up just a few times. V is TRBV12-3 or TRBV12-4 and J is TRBJ2-7, with D uncertain. There are 12 residues in the CDR3. V lost 8 bases and J 2 bases, leaving 10 bases between the germline ends. CDR3 coding DNA: TGTGCCAGCGGCCTAGGGCCCTACGAGCAGTACTTC. Translation gives CASGLGPYEQYF.

V and J are TRBV5-4 and TRBJ2-5; a possible D gene is TRBD1 (6 bases). Between the trimmed V and J ends, which lost 4 bases and 1 base, there was a span of 14 bases. Germline V gives CDR1 SGHNT, CDR2 YYREEE (reference sequence). The CDR3 runs to 15 residues. The CDR3 DNA follows: TGTGCCAGCAGCGAACAGGGTGGGGGCCAAGAGACCCAGTACTTC. Protein: CASSEQGGGQETQYF. Full variable domain (missing parts from reference TRBV5-4 and TRBJ2-5): ETGVTQSPTHLIKTRGQQVTLRCSSQSGHNTVSWYQQALGQGPQFIFQYYREEENGRGNFPPRFSGLQFPNYSSELNVNALELDDSALYLCASSEQGGGQETQYFGPGTRLLVL.

This clonotype showed up many times. The rearrangement uses TRBV25-1 and TRBJ2-7; D may match TRBD1 or TRBD2 (5 bases each). Trimming pared 8 bases from V and 7 bases from J, leaving 18 bases between. This CDR3 comprises 13 residues. CDR1 is MGHDK, CDR2 SYGVNS, per germline. The chain's CDR3 is CASVKGVEGEQYV. The CDR3 nucleotides read TGTGCCAGCGTTAAAGGGGTCGAGGGGGAGCAGTACGTC.

The chain uses TRBV20-1 and TRBJ2-5; 13 nucleotides line up with TRBD2. The CDR3 consists of 14 residues. Germline V gene data show CDR1 as DFQATT and CDR2 as SNEGSKA (reference sequence). J was trimmed by 5 bases and V by 5 bases; bases with no gene match: 5. Here the CDR3 reads CSAPQTSGGETQYF. The CDR3 DNA is TGCAGTGCTCCACAGACTAGCGGGGGGGAGACCCAGTACTTC.

The chain recombines TRBV2 with TRBJ1-5; D is unresolved. Trimming cost V 8 bases and J 1 base, with 9 bases left between them. CDR1 SNHLY and CDR2 FYNNEI come from the germline V gene. The CDR3 is 13 residues long. The CDR3 coding sequence is TGTGCCAGCGGCGCCGAGAGCAATCAGCCCCAGCATTTT. Protein: CASGAESNQPQHF.

This clonotype appeared a few times. J is TRBJ2-1 and V is TRBV20-1; TRBD1 might be the D (6 bases). Germline CDR1 is DFQATT and CDR2 is SNEGSKA (reference sequence). Deletions cut 5 bases from V and 2 bases from J, with 13 bases between. This CDR3 is built from 14 residues. The CDR3 sequence: CSASASGAYNEQFF. The DNA for the CDR3 is TGCAGTGCTTCTGCCTCAGGGGCCTACAATGAGCAGTTCTTC.

The rearrangement links TRBV11-2 to TRBJ2-7, with 9 bases matching TRBD1. The V and J ends lost 5 bases and 7 bases, in that order; junction bases with no gene match: 15. From germline, CDR1 is SGHAT and CDR2 FQNNGV. CDR3 size: 16 residues. CDR3 in amino acids: CASSNERVQGAKEQYV. In DNA form, the CDR3 reads TGTGCCAGCAGCAATGAAAGGGTACAGGGGGCGAAAGAGCAGTACGTC.

The chain has TRBV28 and TRBJ1-1; no definite D call. Per germline, CDR1 MDHEN and CDR2 SYDVKM. Trimming took 1 base from V and 7 from J, leaving 7 bases between them. The CDR3 covers 12 residues. In nucleotides, the CDR3 is TGTGCCAGCAGTTTATCGCAGGATGAAGCTTTCTTT. It codes for CASSLSQDEAFF.

This clonotype came up many times. The chain employs TRBV3-1 and TRBJ1-2; D possibly corresponds to TRBD1 (6 bases). Germline V CDR1 and CDR2: LGHDT, YNNKEL (reference sequence). The CDR3 contains 14 residues. Trimming left V 3 bases short and J 5 bases short, with 13 bases between. Here the CDR3 reads CASSQTLGQYGYTF. DNA for the CDR3: TGTGCCAGCAGCCAGACACTCGGACAGTATGGCTACACCTTC.

The chain couples TRBV15 to TRBJ1-2, with a possible D match to TRBD1 (5 bases). The V gene's germline CDR1 is LNHNV and CDR2 YYDKDF (reference sequence). V lost 5 bases, J lost 4 bases, and 17 bases lay in between. The CDR3 runs 15 residues. This CDR3 reads CATSSAGAATYGYTF. CDR3 coding DNA: TGTGCCACCAGCTCAGCTGGGGCAGCTACCTATGGCTACACCTTC.

This clonotype has a count of ten or more. The chain recombines TRBV5-1 with TRBJ2-5; 10 nucleotides agree with TRBD1. The trim removed 0 bases at V and 4 bases at J, leaving 3 bases unmatched. Germline V gives CDR1 SGHRS, CDR2 YFSETQ. The CDR3 contains 15 residues. This CDR3 reads CASSLAGTGAETQYF. CDR3 DNA sequence: TGCGCCAGCAGCTTGGCCGGGACAGGGGCAGAGACCCAGTACTTC.

The J gene is TRBJ2-5, the V gene TRBV5-4; D not certain. The CDR3 covers 13 residues. Germline V gene lookup returns CDR1 SGHNT and CDR2 YYREEE (reference sequence). Trimming cost V 4 bases and J 6 bases, with 13 bases left between them. The CDR3 DNA sequence: TGTGCCAGCAGCGTTCCCCCATTAAAGACCCAGTACTTC. Encoded protein: CASSVPPLKTQYF.

This clonotype was detected a few times. The chain employs TRBV20-1 and TRBJ2-2; no definite D call. The CDR3 totals 12 residues. The germline V and J ends were trimmed by 1 base and 5 bases, with 5 bases remaining between them. Germline V gives CDR1 DFQATT, CDR2 SNEGSKA (reference sequence). The CDR3 sequence: CSARVLTGELFF. The DNA of the CDR3 is TGCAGTGCTAGAGTTCTTACCGGGGAGCTGTTTTTT.

The chain recombines TRBV4-3 with TRBJ2-4; 9 bases align to TRBD1. Germline V gives CDR1 LGHNA, CDR2 YSLEER. The CDR3 spans 14 residues. Trimming removed 1 base from V and 8 bases from J; junction bases left unmatched: 3. This CDR3 reads CASSQGTGVDIQYF. DNA of the CDR3: TGCGCCAGCAGCCAAGGGACAGGGGTGGACATTCAGTACTTC.

The chain has TRBV5-1 and TRBJ1-4; 9 nucleotides match TRBD1. V shed 4 bases, J shed 11 bases, and the junction held 12 bases outside the gene matches. CDR1 is SGHRS and CDR2 is YFSETQ in the germline V gene. The CDR3 sequence is 15 residues long. CDR3 amino acids: CASSPTGGYSAKLFF. The DNA for the CDR3 is TGCGCCAGCAGCCCCACAGGGGGCTACTCGGCTAAACTGTTTTTT.

The table lists this clonotype with many counts. J is TRBJ2-3 and V is TRBV29-1; TRBD2 might be the D (6 bases). The CDR3 runs 14 residues. Germline V gene sequence: CDR1 SQVTM, CDR2 ANQGSEA. V was cut by 6 bases and J by 1 base, with 14 bases left in between. Written as DNA, the CDR3 is TGCAGCGTACGGAGGGGAACTGGCACAGATACGCAGTATTTT. Translating gives CSVRRGTGTDTQYF.

The table lists this clonotype with a few counts. The chain employs TRBV5-1 and TRBJ1-3, with a weak D call TRBD1 (5 bases). CDR3 length equals 15 residues. Trimming left V 0 bases short and J 4 bases short, with 11 bases between. Germline lookup yields CDR1 SGHRS and CDR2 YFSETQ. CDR3: CASSLDPGDGNTIYF. The CDR3 DNA is TGCGCCAGCAGCTTGGACCCCGGGGACGGAAACACCATATATTTT.

This chain joins TRBV3-1 and TRBJ1-1, with D unresolved. Trimming took off 3 bases at V and 6 bases at J, with 5 bases between the two ends. Germline-derived CDR1 and CDR2 are LGHDT and YNNKEL (reference sequence). This CDR3 has 11 amino acids. The CDR3 DNA reads as TGTGCCAGCAGCCACAGCGCTGAAGCTTTCTTT. Translated: CASSHSAEAFF.

The chain is built from TRBV7-8 and TRBJ2-3; D gene ambiguous. Germline CDR1 reads SGHVS; CDR2 reads FQNEAQ. V gave up 2 bases and J gave up 6 bases, with 9 bases separating them. This CDR3 region has 13 residues. The CDR3 nucleotides are TGTGCCAGCAGCTTAAGCGTCCAGGATACGCAGTATTTT. The encoded protein is CASSLSVQDTQYF.

This chain joins TRBV28 and TRBJ2-1; possibly TRBD1 or TRBD2 for D (6 bases each). This CDR3 has 17 residues. Germline CDR1 reads MDHEN; CDR2 reads SYDVKM. V was shortened by 2 bases and J by 0 bases, with 14 bases between the two germline ends. The CDR3 region is CASSLNGGRNSYNEQFF. CDR3 DNA sequence: TGTGCCAGCAGTTTAAATGGGGGGCGGAACTCCTACAATGAGCAGTTCTTC.

The chain uses TRBV7-2 and TRBJ2-7, with 7 bases aligning to TRBD2. The CDR3 has 16 amino acids. Germline CDR1 is SGHTA and CDR2 is FQGNSA. J gave up 2 bases and V 1 base, and 8 bases lay outside the gene matches. The CDR3 coding sequence is TGTGCCAGCAGCTTAGGGGCCGGGACTATAACCTACGAGCAGTACTTC. Translated, it gives CASSLGAGTITYEQYF.

This clonotype has a handful of counts. V usage is TRBV10-3 and J usage is TRBJ2-2; 10 nucleotides match TRBD1. Germline-derived CDR1 and CDR2 are ENHRY and SYGVKD. V trimming: 10 bases; J trimming: 3 bases; junction bases outside the gene matches: 8. This CDR3 spans 15 amino acids. The CDR3 DNA reads as TGTGCCACCCACAGAGGGACAGGGGACACCGGGGAGCTGTTTTTT. Encoded protein: CATHRGTGDTGELFF.